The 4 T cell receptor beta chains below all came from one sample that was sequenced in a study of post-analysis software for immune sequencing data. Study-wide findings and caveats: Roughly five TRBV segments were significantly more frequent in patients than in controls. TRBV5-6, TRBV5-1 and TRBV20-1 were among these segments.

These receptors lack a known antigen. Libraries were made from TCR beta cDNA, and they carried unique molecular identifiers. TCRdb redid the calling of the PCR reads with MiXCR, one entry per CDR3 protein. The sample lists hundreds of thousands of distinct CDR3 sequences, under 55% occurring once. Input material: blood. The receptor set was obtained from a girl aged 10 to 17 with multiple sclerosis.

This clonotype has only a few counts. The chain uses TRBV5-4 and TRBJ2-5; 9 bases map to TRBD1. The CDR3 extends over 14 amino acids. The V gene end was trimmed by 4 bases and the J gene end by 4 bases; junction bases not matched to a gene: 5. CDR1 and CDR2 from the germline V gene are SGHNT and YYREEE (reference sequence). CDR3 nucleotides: TGTGCCAGCAGCCCTAGGGACAGGGCAGAGACCCAGTACTTC. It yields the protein CASSPRDRAETQYF.

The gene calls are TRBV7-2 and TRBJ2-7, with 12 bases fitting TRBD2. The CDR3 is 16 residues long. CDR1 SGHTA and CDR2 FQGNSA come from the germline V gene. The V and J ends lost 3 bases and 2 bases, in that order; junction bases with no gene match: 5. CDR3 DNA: TGTGCCAGCAGCTTGACTAGCGGGAGAACAACCTACGAGCAGTACTTC. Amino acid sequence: CASSLTSGRTTYEQYF.

The DNA for the CDR3 is TGTGCCAGCAGCTTAGCGGGGTATAGCAATCAGCCCCAGCATTTT. As protein: CASSLAGYSNQPQHF. This chain uses TRBV7-8 with TRBJ1-5; D remains ambiguous. With 0 bases removed from V and 0 bases from J, the gap between germline ends came to 6 bases. Germline V gives CDR1 SGHVS, CDR2 FQNEAQ. This CDR3 region has 15 residues.

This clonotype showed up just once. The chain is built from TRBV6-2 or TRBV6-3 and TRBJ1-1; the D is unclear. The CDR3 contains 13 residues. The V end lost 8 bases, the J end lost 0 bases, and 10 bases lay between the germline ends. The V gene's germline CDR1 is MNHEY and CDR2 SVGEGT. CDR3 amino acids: CASLRTLNTEAFF. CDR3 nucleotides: TGTGCCAGCCTCCGTACACTGAACACTGAAGCTTTCTTT.